The clone carrying this T cell receptor beta chain showed up many times. The antigen is unknown. This specimen belongs to a study of T cells in Graves' hyperthyroidism and ophthalmopathy. Study-wide findings and caveats: Model output signaled ophthalmopathy a median roughly 6 months ahead of onset. Most expanded thyroid clonotypes above 0.001 also appeared in blood.

The PBMCs studied were ones that came from 10 ml fresh peripheral blood. There were TCR beta CDR3 regions amplified from RNA transcripts. The HTBI primer set served for first-round RT-PCR of the TCR CDR3. One entry per CDR3 protein, called by TCRdb with MiXCR from the multiplex PCR reads. The data hold fewer than 700,000 distinct CDR3 sequences, with roughly 17% observed a single time. The germline CDR1 and CDR2 sequences are MNHNS and SASEGT. The CDR3 consists of 18 residues. The ends were cut back, 5 bases at V and 7 bases at J, with 29 bases in the middle. The chain has TRBV6-1 and TRBJ2-5; D might be TRBD1 (6 bases). The sequencing input was blood. The source of this sequence is a woman in her twenties or thirties with Graves' hyperthyroidism. This CDR3 is CASSLNLRDNFRKGTQYF. CDR3 nucleotides: TGTGCCAGCAGTTTAAACCTTCGGGACAATTTTCGCAAGGGGACCCAGTACTTC.